Below, one T cell receptor beta chain is given with its context. Its specificity is unknown. These data are taken from a study of Ad26.COV2.S vaccination and SARS-CoV-2 variants. Regarding the study as a whole: Individuals receiving vaccine had higher spike-specific TCR breadth than placebo recipients did. Spike-specific CD8+ and CD4+ T cell responses reportedly showed substantial breadth after vaccination.

The assay was immunoSEQ multiplex PCR, and TCRdb's table has in-frame clones only and misses some. The data show some 180,000 clones, about 83% seen once. The V gene's germline CDR1 is SGHDN and CDR2 FVKESK. The V end lost 0 bases, the J end lost 2 bases, and 14 bases lay between the germline ends. This CDR3 is built from 17 residues. The chain uses TRBV14 and TRBJ1-3; maybe TRBD1 (5 bases). The sequenced sample was peripheral blood, obtained after recovery from COVID-19. This TCR was sampled from a human donor who had recovered from COVID-19. DNA for the CDR3: TGTGCCAGCAGCCAAGATGGGGCCTTCATCGCTGGAAACACCATATATTTT. This translates into CASSQDGAFIAGNTIYF.